This T cell receptor (beta chain) was sequenced during a study of cytomegalovirus exposure and HLA in healthy donors. Separate from the approximately 670-subject first cohort was the approximately 120-subject validation cohort, to which the donors belonged. Germline CDR1 reads SGDLS; CDR2 reads YYNGEE. The CDR3 has 14 residues. V was shortened by 2 bases and J by 6 bases, with 13 bases between the two germline ends. TCRdb's copy holds only in-frame clones and misses some; the assay was immunoSEQ multiplex PCR. In the table there are about 330,000 clones, around 86% of which are singletons. This sequence originates from a woman aged 18-29 years in good health and CMV-seronegative. Sequencing input: PBMCs. The chain links TRBV9 to TRBJ2-3, with a weak D call TRBD2 (5 bases). The CDR3 reads CASSVRASGDTQYF. For the CDR3, the DNA is TGTGCCAGCAGCGTCCGGGCGTCGGGGGATACGCAGTATTTT.